The 2 T cell receptor beta chains below all came from one sample that was sequenced in a study of control samples from healthy donors and cancer patients. Sequencing was performed with immunoSEQ multiplex PCR; in TCRdb, only in-frame clones are kept and a portion is missing. The table has about 250,000 clones, around 80% seen once; the top ten hold roughly 15%. The sequenced sample consisted of PBMCs. The receptors derive from a woman aged 60 to 75 with lung cancer.

The chain links TRBV6-2 or TRBV6-3 to TRBJ2-3; 13 nucleotides agree with TRBD2. Germline V gene data show CDR1 as MNHEY and CDR2 as SVGEGT. Trimming took 5 bases from V and 4 from J; bases not matched to a gene: 6. CDR3 length: 16 residues. The CDR3 loop is CASSPGTSGMSDTQYF. As DNA, the CDR3 is TGTGCCAGCAGTCCGGGGACTAGCGGGATGTCAGATACGCAGTATTTT.

The chain uses TRBV30 and TRBJ1-1; a weak D match, TRBD1 (5 bases). CDR1 is GTSNPN and CDR2 is SVGIG in the germline V gene (reference sequence). This CDR3 is built from 13 residues. This CDR3 is CAYSRGVYTEAFF. The CDR3 DNA reads TGTGCTTATAGCCGGGGGGTCTACACTGAAGCTTTCTTT.